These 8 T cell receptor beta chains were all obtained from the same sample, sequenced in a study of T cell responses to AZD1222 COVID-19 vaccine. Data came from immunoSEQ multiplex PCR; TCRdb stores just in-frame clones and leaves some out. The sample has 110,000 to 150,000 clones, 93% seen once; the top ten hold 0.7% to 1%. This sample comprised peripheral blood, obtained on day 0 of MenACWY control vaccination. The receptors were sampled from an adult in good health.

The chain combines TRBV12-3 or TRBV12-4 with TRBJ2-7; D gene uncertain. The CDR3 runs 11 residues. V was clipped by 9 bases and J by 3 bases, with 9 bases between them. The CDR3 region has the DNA TGTGCCAGTGCAAACTTCTACGAGCAGTACTTC. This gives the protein CASANFYEQYF.

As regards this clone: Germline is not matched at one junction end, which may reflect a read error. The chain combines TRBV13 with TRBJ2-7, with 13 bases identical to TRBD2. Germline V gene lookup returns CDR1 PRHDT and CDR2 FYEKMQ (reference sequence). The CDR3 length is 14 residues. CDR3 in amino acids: CASSLGLAGVEQYF. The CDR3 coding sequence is TGTGCCAGCAGTTTAGGACTAGCGGGAGTCGAGCAGTACTTC.

The CDR3 DNA sequence: TGTGCCAGCAGCCAGGCTTCCGGGAGCCCTTTGGAGCAGTACTTC. Translation: CASSQASGSPLEQYF. The chain employs TRBV13 and TRBJ2-7; D might be TRBD2 (6 bases). V was cut by 5 bases and J by 7 bases, with 21 bases left in between. CDR1 is PRHDT, CDR2 FYEKMQ, per germline (reference sequence). The CDR3 spans 15 residues.

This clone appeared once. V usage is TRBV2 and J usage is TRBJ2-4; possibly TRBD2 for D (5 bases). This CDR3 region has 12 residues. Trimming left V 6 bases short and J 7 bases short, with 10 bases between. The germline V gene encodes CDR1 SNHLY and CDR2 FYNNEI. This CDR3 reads CASRYSGNIQYF. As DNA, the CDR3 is TGTGCCAGCAGATACTCGGGGAACATTCAGTACTTC.

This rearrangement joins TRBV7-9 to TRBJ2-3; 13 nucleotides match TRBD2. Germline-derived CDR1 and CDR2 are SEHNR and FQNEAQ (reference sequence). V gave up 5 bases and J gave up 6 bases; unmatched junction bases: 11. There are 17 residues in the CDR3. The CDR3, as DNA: TGTGCCAGCAGCGACCCCCGGACTAGCGGGAGTGGTGATACGCAGTATTTT. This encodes CASSDPRTSGSGDTQYF.

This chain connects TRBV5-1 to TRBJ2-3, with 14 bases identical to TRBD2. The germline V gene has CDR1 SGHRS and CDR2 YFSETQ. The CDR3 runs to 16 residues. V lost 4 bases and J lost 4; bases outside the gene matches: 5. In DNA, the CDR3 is TGCGCCAGCAGCAAGACTAGCGGGGGGGCGTCAGATACGCAGTATTTT. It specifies CASSKTSGGASDTQYF.

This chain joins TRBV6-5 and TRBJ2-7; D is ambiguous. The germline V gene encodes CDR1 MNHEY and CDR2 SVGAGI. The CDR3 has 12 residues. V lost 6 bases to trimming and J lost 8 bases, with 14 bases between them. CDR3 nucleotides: TGTGCCAGCAGATACGACGGGTGGAAGCAGTACTTC. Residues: CASRYDGWKQYF.

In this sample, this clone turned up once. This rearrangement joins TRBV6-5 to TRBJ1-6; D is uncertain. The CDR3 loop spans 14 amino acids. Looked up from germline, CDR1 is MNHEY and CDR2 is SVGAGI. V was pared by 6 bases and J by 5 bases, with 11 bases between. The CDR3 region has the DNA TGTGCCAGCAGGGAGGGCACCAATAATTCACCCCTCCACTTT. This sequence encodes CASREGTNNSPLHF.